The present entry profiles one T cell receptor (beta chain) with its context. No antigen is known for it. Only in-frame clones appear in the TCRdb table, and some are missing; sequencing was by immunoSEQ multiplex PCR. There are tens of thousands of clones in the sample; 80% to 90% occur only once, and less than 5.5% lies in the top ten. This entry belongs to a study of OX40 agonist ivuxolimab in advanced cancers. CDR3 length: 15 residues. Looked up from germline, CDR1 is MNHNY and CDR2 is SVGAGI (reference sequence). V was pared by 2 bases and J by 4 bases, with 12 bases between. The study, taken as a whole, reports: The study observed clonal expansion of CD4+ and CD8+ blood T cells by week 6 at 0.1 to 3.0 mg/kg.

The sequenced sample was CD4+ or CD8+ T cells sorted from blood, obtained in a trial of the OX40 agonist ivuxolimab. The V gene is TRBV6-6, the J gene TRBJ2-1, with D possibly TRBD2 on 6 matching bases. This clonotype was sampled from an adult with an advanced solid tumor such as melanoma, head and neck, liver or kidney cancer. The CDR3: CASSYGGLRYNEQFF. The CDR3 region has the DNA TGTGCCAGCAGTTACGGGGGACTGAGATACAATGAGCAGTTCTTC.